This T cell receptor (beta chain) was obtained from a study of T cell responses to AZD1222 COVID-19 vaccine. Whole-study findings and limits: Repertoire samples came only from after the peak T cell response. In a largely white British group with more females than males, clonal diversity was possibly underestimated.

Doses given second, at about 4 or about 12 weeks, were pooled. Only in-frame clones appear in the TCRdb table, and some are missing; sequencing was by immunoSEQ multiplex PCR. The sample contains some 150,000 clones, 92% of which appear only once. V was pared by 0 bases and J by 6 bases, with 11 bases between. This CDR3 region has 14 residues. Germline V lookup: CDR1 ENHRY, CDR2 SYGVKD. This clone was found a few times. Its matching antigen is unknown. The same CDR3 is also encoded by other DNA sequences in this sample. This rearrangement joins TRBV10-3 to TRBJ1-1; D perhaps matches TRBD1 (6 bases). The material sequenced was peripheral blood, taken 28 days after the second AZD1222 dose. The source is an adult who received the AZD1222 COVID-19 vaccine. The CDR3 DNA follows: TGTGCCATCAGTGAGTCGAGCAGGGGTGCTGAAGCTTTCTTT. Translation: CAISESSRGAEAFF.